These T cell receptor beta chains were read from a single sample in a study of shared clonotypes between healthy human individuals. Sequencing used immunoSEQ multiplex PCR; TCRdb keeps in-frame clones, though not all of them. The table has 550,000 to 750,000 clones, about 91% seen once; the top ten hold 24%. The sequenced material came from naive CD8+ T cells sorted from blood. The receptors stem from a young man in good health. Each CDR3 is given with its conserved first and last residue. The D gene is left open where the match is weak. Some rows have no size entry. The others give once, few or many, or a class for an expanded clone.

j_call,clone_size,v_call,d_call,cdr3_aa,cdr3_nt
TRBJ2-7,-,TRBV10-1,TRBD1,CASSESPGGDEQYF,TGCGCCAGCAGTGAGTCGCCAGGGGGCGACGAGCAGTACTTC
TRBJ2-3,-,TRBV29-1,TRBD1,CSVVGQGSTDTQYF,TGCAGCGTAGTTGGACAGGGAAGCACAGATACGCAGTATTTT
TRBJ2-1,-,TRBV10-1,TRBD2,CASSPLAGEDNEQFF,TGCGCCAGCAGCCCCCTAGCGGGAGAAGACAATGAGCAGTTCTTC
TRBJ2-1,-,TRBV7-9,-,CASSSRLVNEQFF,TGTGCCAGCAGCAGTAGACTAGTAAATGAGCAGTTCTTC
TRBJ2-7,-,TRBV6-5,-,CASTSVSLDEQYF,TGTGCCAGCACCAGCGTCTCTTTGGACGAGCAGTACTTC
TRBJ2-7,once,TRBV19,-,CASSTRDGPYEQYF,TGTGCCAGTAGTACCCGGGACGGACCCTACGAGCAGTACTTC
TRBJ2-5,-,TRBV2,TRBD2,CASTRLAVLEETQYF,TGTGCCAGCACTCGACTAGCGGTTTTGGAGGAGACCCAGTACTTC
TRBJ1-2,-,TRBV6-6,TRBD1,CASRWEDRGNYGYTF,TGTGCCAGCAGGTGGGAAGACAGGGGAAACTATGGCTACACCTTC
TRBJ2-5,-,TRBV5-1,-,CASSWERETQYF,TGCGCCAGCAGCTGGGAAAGGGAGACCCAGTACTTC
TRBJ2-3,-,TRBV7-3,-,CASSLRENVGTDTQYF,TGTGCCAGCAGCTTAAGAGAGAACGTGGGCACAGATACGCAGTATTTT
TRBJ2-7,-,TRBV5-6,-,CASSQQGSLPYEQYF,TGTGCCAGCAGCCAGCAGGGAAGTCTACCCTACGAGCAGTACTTC
TRBJ2-1,-,TRBV13,-,CASSLGTFEQFF,TGTGCCAGCAGCTTAGGAACATTCGAGCAGTTCTTC
TRBJ2-7,few,TRBV30,-,CAWGSSREQYF,TGTGCCTGGGGGTCGAGTAGGGAGCAGTACTTC
TRBJ2-3,-,TRBV19,TRBD2,CASRRLAGLTDTQYF,TGTGCCAGTAGGAGACTAGCGGGACTAACAGATACGCAGTATTTT
TRBJ1-4,-,TRBV27,-,CASSSYDSQEKLFF,TGTGCCAGCAGTTCGTACGACAGCCAGGAAAAACTGTTTTTT
TRBJ2-3,-,TRBV5-8,-,CASSLAGSDTQYF,TGTGCCAGCAGCTTGGCTGGGTCAGATACGCAGTATTTT
TRBJ2-1,once,TRBV19,TRBD1,CARTRQGCKQFF,TGTGCCAGAACAAGACAGGGATGTAAGCAGTTCTTC
TRBJ2-7,-,TRBV6-6,-,CASSYVLDQTYEQYF,TGTGCCAGCAGTTACGTCCTGGACCAGACCTACGAGCAGTACTTC
TRBJ2-1,-,TRBV7-2,-,CASSLNRGPSVYNEQFF,TGTGCCAGCAGCTTGAATCGCGGGCCCTCGGTCTACAATGAGCAGTTCTTC
TRBJ2-7,-,TRBV7-2,-,CASSLYPGTLFQYF,TGTGCCAGCAGCTTATATCCCGGGACGCTCTTTCAGTACTTC
TRBJ1-1,-,TRBV12-2,-,CASLHLLTSRAFF,TGTGCAAGTCTCCATCTCTTGACATCGCGAGCTTTCTTT
TRBJ2-6,-,TRBV7-9,-,CASSLAGGRSGANVLTF,TGTGCCAGCAGCTTAGCGGGGGGCCGCAGCGGGGCCAACGTCCTGACTTTC
TRBJ2-1,few,TRBV2,TRBD2,CASSYSGRGGNEQFF,TGTGCCAGCAGCTACAGCGGGAGAGGAGGGAATGAGCAGTTCTTC
TRBJ2-2,-,TRBV7-9,-,CASSLAQTPKEGGELFF,TGTGCCAGCAGCTTAGCCCAGACACCTAAGGAAGGCGGGGAGCTGTTTTTT
TRBJ2-7,-,TRBV5-1,-,CASSLGGFYEQYF,TGCGCCAGCAGCTTGGGGGGGTTCTACGAGCAGTACTTC
TRBJ2-1,-,TRBV11-2,TRBD2,CASRALADNEQFF,TGTGCCAGCAGGGCACTAGCGGACAATGAGCAGTTCTTC
TRBJ2-1,-,TRBV7-8,-,CASSRGGLRNYNEQFF,TGTGCCAGCAGCCGGGGTGGTTTGCGCAACTACAATGAGCAGTTCTTC
TRBJ2-3,-,TRBV4-1,TRBD1,CASSQDWWTGSSTDTQYF,TGCGCCAGCAGCCAAGATTGGTGGACAGGGTCTAGCACAGATACGCAGTATTTT
TRBJ2-2,-,TRBV15,TRBD1,CATSITDRGILTGELFF,TGTGCCACCAGCATCACGGACAGGGGAATCTTGACCGGGGAGCTGTTTTTT
TRBJ2-2,-,TRBV5-1,TRBD2,CASKIGTSVPIRWDTGELFF,TGCGCCAGCAAGATTGGGACTAGCGTCCCCATTAGGTGGGACACCGGGGAGCTGTTTTTT
TRBJ1-1,-,TRBV4-1,TRBD1,CASSQVRQGAIGNTEAFF,TGCGCCAGCAGCCAAGTCAGACAGGGGGCGATTGGGAACACTGAAGCTTTCTTT
TRBJ2-1,-,TRBV28,TRBD2,CASLGLAGGGFRGNEQFF,TGTGCCAGCCTCGGACTAGCGGGAGGGGGGTTTCGGGGCAATGAGCAGTTCTTC
TRBJ2-1,-,TRBV25-1,-,CASTLGQQQFF,TGTGCCAGCACCCTCGGACAGCAGCAGTTCTTC
TRBJ2-7,once,TRBV18,-,CASSPYGGESSYEQYF,TGTGCCAGCTCACCATATGGCGGAGAGAGCTCCTACGAGCAGTACTTC
TRBJ2-5,-,TRBV4-1,-,CASSHLQGAQETQYF,TGCGCCAGCAGCCATTTACAGGGAGCACAAGAGACCCAGTACTTC
TRBJ2-1,once,TRBV7-9,-,CASSSGSQGFSYNEQFF,TGTGCCAGCAGCTCTGGATCACAGGGTTTCTCCTACAATGAGCAGTTCTTC
TRBJ1-3,-,TRBV5-1,TRBD1,CASSPVGGVRHTIYF,TGCGCCAGCAGCCCTGTAGGGGGCGTTAGGCACACCATATATTTT
TRBJ1-2,few,TRBV7-2,TRBD1,CASSLATGTDRVSYGYTF,TGTGCCAGCAGCTTAGCGACCGGTACAGACAGGGTGAGCTATGGCTACACCTTC
TRBJ1-3,-,TRBV28,-,CASMGRLYRSGNTIYF,TGTGCCAGCATGGGAAGGCTCTACCGCTCTGGAAACACCATATATTTT
TRBJ2-7,-,TRBV11-2,-,CASSFGGYEQYF,TGTGCCAGCAGCTTCGGCGGCTACGAGCAGTACTTC
TRBJ2-7,-,TRBV7-6,TRBD2,CASSFKGRSGGDYEQYF,TGTGCCAGCAGCTTTAAGGGTCGGAGCGGGGGAGACTACGAGCAGTACTTC
TRBJ2-7,-,TRBV7-9,TRBD2,CASSLDTWTSYEQYF,TGTGCCAGCAGCTTGGACACCTGGACTAGCTACGAGCAGTACTTC
TRBJ2-1,-,TRBV27,-,CASSYGGIAYNEQFF,TGTGCCAGCAGTTATGGCGGGATAGCCTACAATGAGCAGTTCTTC
TRBJ2-7,-,TRBV5-5,TRBD1,CASSLKWDRDIYEQYF,TGTGCCAGCAGCTTGAAATGGGACAGGGATATCTACGAGCAGTACTTC